The 9 T cell receptor beta chains presented below share a single source sample, sequenced in a study of T cells and Merkel cell carcinoma outcomes. Produced via immunoSEQ multiplex PCR; TCRdb's table is partial and in-frame only. Of around 2,100 clones detected, roughly 92% appear once; the ten largest clones hold less than 2%. The sequencing input was tumor tissue from Merkel cell carcinoma. These receptors originate from a human donor with Merkel cell carcinoma.

The chain couples TRBV7-9 to TRBJ1-1; D may be TRBD1 (6 bases). V lost 4 bases and J 7 bases, leaving 16 bases between the germline ends. Germline lookup yields CDR1 SEHNR and CDR2 FQNEAQ (reference sequence). The CDR3 sequence is 14 residues long. The DNA for the CDR3 is TGTGCCAGCAGCTCCTATGCTGGACAGCTTGAAGCTTTCTTT. Translation gives CASSSYAGQLEAFF.

V is TRBV4-1 and J is TRBJ1-4; D possibly corresponds to TRBD1 (5 bases). CDR3 size: 13 residues. Trimming cost V 4 bases and J 13 bases, with 16 bases left between them. Germline CDR1 reads MGHRA; CDR2 reads YSYEKL. In DNA form, the CDR3 reads TGCGCCAGCAGCCCTGGGACCGAGGTGAGACTGTTTTTT. This gives the protein CASSPGTEVRLFF.

The J gene is TRBJ1-5, the V gene TRBV28; 8 bases are shared with TRBD1. The length of the CDR3 is 15 residues. J was trimmed by 6 bases and V by 7 bases; bases with no gene match: 11. Germline V gives CDR1 MDHEN, CDR2 SYDVKM. This chain's CDR3 is CASTPSGRGLQPQHF. CDR3 nucleotide sequence: TGTGCCAGCACCCCCTCCGGCAGGGGGCTTCAGCCCCAGCATTTT.

The chain carries TRBV7-3 and TRBJ2-3; 7 nucleotides align to TRBD1. The CDR3 sequence is 14 residues long. Germline V gene sequence: CDR1 SGHTA, CDR2 FQGTGA. After removal of 5 bases from V and 6 bases from J, the junction contained 8 bases not matched to a gene. The DNA for the CDR3 is TGTGCCAGCAGCCTCCAGGGGGTCGGGGATACGCAGTATTTT. It is translated as CASSLQGVGDTQYF.

The gene calls are TRBV9 and TRBJ2-5, with 9 bases identical to TRBD2. Trimming took 0 bases from V and 4 from J; bases not matched to a gene: 4. The V gene's germline CDR1 is SGDLS and CDR2 YYNGEE. This CDR3 is built from 15 residues. The CDR3 DNA reads TGTGCCAGCAGCGTAGGCGGGGGGGCCGGAGAGACCCAGTACTTC. Translation gives CASSVGGGAGETQYF.

This clone was detected only once. The chain combines TRBV4-1 with TRBJ1-5; D might be TRBD1 (5 bases). The CDR3 totals 15 residues. Germline assignment: CDR1 MGHRA and CDR2 YSYEKL. V was pared by 5 bases and J by 2 bases, with 13 bases between. The CDR3 DNA reads TGCGCCAGCAGCGGACGGTCGGGGGGCAATCAGCCCCAGCATTTT. Its translation is CASSGRSGGNQPQHF.

This chain uses TRBV7-9 with TRBJ1-2; D ambiguous. The V end lost 0 bases, the J end lost 3 bases, and 23 bases lay between the germline ends. This CDR3 has 19 residues. Germline lookup yields CDR1 SEHNR and CDR2 FQNEAQ (reference sequence). The CDR3 nucleotides are TGTGCCAGCAGCTTAGCAACCATCGGCTATTCCCAAGGAGACTATGGCTACACCTTC. The encoded protein is CASSLATIGYSQGDYGYTF.

The chain uses TRBV11-2 and TRBJ2-3, with D hard to call. There are 14 residues in the CDR3. Germline loops: CDR1 SGHAT, CDR2 FQNNGV. Trimming took 5 bases from V and 0 from J, leaving 9 bases between them. The CDR3 DNA follows: TGTGCCAGCAGCGTGTTTCCTAGCACAGATACGCAGTATTTT. Translated, it gives CASSVFPSTDTQYF.

The chain couples TRBV28 to TRBJ2-7; 13 bases agree with TRBD2. Germline V gene data show CDR1 as MDHEN and CDR2 as SYDVKM. This CDR3 spans 17 amino acids. With 8 bases clipped from V and 0 bases from J, the junction kept 10 bases outside the gene matches. The CDR3 loop is CASGGGGTSGTSYEQYF. The CDR3 DNA sequence: TGTGCCAGCGGCGGAGGAGGGACTAGCGGGACCTCCTACGAGCAGTACTTC.